A single sample is the source of the 15 T cell receptor beta chains below, sequenced in a study of PD-1 blockade in classical Hodgkin lymphoma. Generated by immunoSEQ multiplex PCR, the TCRdb table keeps only in-frame clones and is missing some. The sample holds tens of thousands of clones, around nine tenths seen once. Every patient relapsed after autologous stem cell transplantation, and brentuximab vedotin exposure varied. This specimen consisted of peripheral blood mononuclear cells (PBMCs), obtained at baseline. Source of these receptors: a human donor with classical Hodgkin lymphoma.

The chain's CDR3 is CASSISLGAEQFF. The CDR3 nucleotides are TGTGCCAGTAGTATTTCGCTAGGGGCTGAGCAGTTCTTC. The rearrangement uses TRBV19 and TRBJ2-1, with a possible D match to TRBD1 (5 bases). Germline CDR1 and CDR2: LNHDA and SQIVND (reference sequence). The CDR3 extends over 13 amino acids. Deletions cut 3 bases from V and 9 bases from J, with 12 bases between. The entire variable domain, with the rest obtained from reference TRBV19 and TRBJ2-1, is as follows: DGGITQSPKYLFRKEGQNVTLSCEQNLNHDAMYWYRQDPGQGLRLIYYSQIVNDFQKGDIAEGYSVSREKKESFPLTVTSAQKNPTAFYLCASSISLGAEQFFGPGTRLTVL.

The CDR3 DNA is TGTGCCAGCACTTCCCGACTGGACAACGGCTACACCTTC. Its translation is CASTSRLDNGYTF. The chain carries TRBV6-5 and TRBJ1-2; perhaps TRBD1 as D (5 bases). Germline V gene sequence: CDR1 MNHEY, CDR2 SVGAGI. With 7 bases removed from V and 8 bases from J, the gap between germline ends came to 17 bases. The CDR3 has 13 residues.

Note on this clone: Different DNA sequences within this sample yield the same CDR3. The chain is built from TRBV7-9 and TRBJ2-1, with D unclear. Trimming cost V 0 bases and J 0 bases, with 3 bases left between them. CDR1 is SEHNR and CDR2 is FQNEAQ in the germline V gene (reference sequence). The CDR3 extends over 14 amino acids. CDR3 DNA: TGTGCCAGCAGCTTAGCGGGCTCCTACAATGAGCAGTTCTTC. Protein: CASSLAGSYNEQFF.

The chain uses TRBV10-1 and TRBJ1-1, with D possibly TRBD1 on 6 matching bases. The CDR3 runs 13 residues. Germline V gives CDR1 WNHNN, CDR2 SYGVQD (reference sequence). V lost 6 bases and J 5 bases, leaving 13 bases between the germline ends. CDR3 sequence: CASSGDRRTEAFF. CDR3 sequence (DNA): TGCGCCAGCAGCGGTGACAGGCGTACTGAAGCTTTCTTT.

V usage is TRBV7-9 and J usage is TRBJ2-7; D is tentatively TRBD1 or TRBD2 (6 bases each). CDR1 SEHNR and CDR2 FQNEAQ come from the germline V gene (reference sequence). This CDR3 is 14 amino acids long. V lost 1 base and J 4 bases, leaving 11 bases between the germline ends. CDR3 DNA sequence: TGTGCCAGCAGCTTAGTGGGGGGCAGATACGAGCAGTACTTC. It specifies CASSLVGGRYEQYF.

This rearrangement joins TRBV15 to TRBJ1-5, with D maybe TRBD1 (5 bases). This CDR3 is 14 amino acids long. Germline V gene sequence: CDR1 LNHNV, CDR2 YYDKDF (reference sequence). Trimming pared 1 base from V and 9 bases from J, leaving 13 bases between. CDR3 sequence reads: CATSRVAGGGPQHF. The CDR3 bases are TGTGCCACCAGCAGAGTGGCAGGCGGGGGGCCCCAGCATTTT.

This clone showed up just a few times. This chain links TRBV29-1 with TRBJ2-5; 8 bases line up with TRBD2. CDR1 is SQVTM, CDR2 ANQGSEA, per germline. V lost 7 bases and J lost 4; bases outside the gene matches: 8. There are 13 residues in the CDR3. This CDR3 is CSAEGLAGETQYF. The CDR3 nucleotides are TGCAGCGCTGAGGGGCTAGCGGGAGAGACCCAGTACTTC.

This chain joins TRBV27 and TRBJ1-1; no clear D. Trimming removed 7 bases from V and 4 bases from J, with 16 bases in between. The CDR3 runs 14 residues. Looked up from germline, CDR1 is MNHEY and CDR2 is SMNVEV (reference sequence). CDR3 coding DNA: TGTGCCAGCAACCCCTTCGAAGGGTCCACTGAAGCTTTCTTT. Its protein is CASNPFEGSTEAFF.

This rearrangement joins TRBV6-5 to TRBJ2-7; D gene unclear. With 8 bases removed from V and 3 bases from J, the gap between germline ends came to 14 bases. CDR1 and CDR2 from the germline V gene are MNHEY and SVGAGI. The CDR3 is 13 amino acids. This CDR3 reads CASAQGSFYEQYF. In DNA form, the CDR3 reads TGTGCCAGCGCCCAAGGCAGCTTCTACGAGCAGTACTTC.

This chain connects TRBV27 to TRBJ1-2, with 7 bases aligning to TRBD1. CDR3 length equals 15 residues. V shed 6 bases and J 1 base; nucleotides not matched to a gene: 8. Germline-derived CDR1 and CDR2 are MNHEY and SMNVEV (reference sequence). The CDR3 protein is CASSLTGKGNYGYTF. The CDR3 DNA follows: TGTGCCAGCAGCTTGACAGGGAAGGGTAACTATGGCTACACCTTC.

The chain is built from TRBV2 and TRBJ1-1; D ambiguous. Looked up from germline, CDR1 is SNHLY and CDR2 is FYNNEI. V lost 8 bases, J lost 1 base, and 8 bases lay in between. The CDR3 is 12 amino acids. The CDR3 bases are TGTGCCAGCTTAGGGCAGAACACTGAAGCTTTCTTT. Translated, it gives CASLGQNTEAFF.

The V call is TRBV7-8, the J call TRBJ2-2; TRBD1 matches at 10 bases. Germline CDR1 SGHVS, CDR2 FQNEAQ. CDR3 length equals 15 residues. With 3 bases clipped from V and 6 bases from J, the junction kept 4 bases outside the gene matches. CDR3 coding DNA: TGTGCCAGCAGCTTCCGGGACAGGGGCCCCGGGGAGCTGTTTTTT. This gives the protein CASSFRDRGPGELFF.

This chain joins TRBV19 and TRBJ2-7, with 11 positions matching TRBD2. The V segment lost 5 bases and the J segment 3 bases; nucleotides outside the gene matches: 9. The CDR3 has 16 amino acids. Germline values: CDR1 LNHDA, CDR2 SQIVND (reference sequence). The CDR3 loop reads CASSERLAGPFYEQYF. The CDR3 region has the DNA TGTGCCAGTAGTGAACGACTAGCGGGGCCCTTCTACGAGCAGTACTTC.

The CDR3 region is CASSLWSQAPRNTF. The CDR3 DNA reads TGTGCCAGCAGCTTGTGGTCGCAGGCCCCAAGGAACACCTTC. This rearrangement joins TRBV5-6 to TRBJ1-2; no reliable D call. Deletions cut 1 base from V and 12 bases from J, with 19 bases between. The CDR3 sequence is 14 residues long. CDR1 and CDR2 from the germline V gene are SGHDT and YYEEEE.

V and J are TRBV28 and TRBJ2-7; possibly TRBD2 for D (7 bases). The CDR3 length is 15 residues. V was clipped by 5 bases and J by 10 bases, with 24 bases between them. Germline lookup yields CDR1 MDHEN and CDR2 SYDVKM. Written as DNA, the CDR3 is TGTGCCAGCAGTCGAGGGGTCGGGGACGGGGGGCTCCAGTACTTC. Encoded protein: CASSRGVGDGGLQYF.